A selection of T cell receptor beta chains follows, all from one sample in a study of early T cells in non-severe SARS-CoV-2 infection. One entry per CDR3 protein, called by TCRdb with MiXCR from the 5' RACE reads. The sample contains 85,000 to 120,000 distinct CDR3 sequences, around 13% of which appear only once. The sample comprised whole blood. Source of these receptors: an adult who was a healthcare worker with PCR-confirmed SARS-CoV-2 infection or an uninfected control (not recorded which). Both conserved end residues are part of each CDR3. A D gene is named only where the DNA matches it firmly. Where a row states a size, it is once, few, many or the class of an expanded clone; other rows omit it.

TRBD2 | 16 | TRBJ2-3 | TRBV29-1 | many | TGCAGCGTTGAACCCCGACTAGCGGGCCACACAGATACGCAGTATTTT | CSVEPRLAGHTDTQYF
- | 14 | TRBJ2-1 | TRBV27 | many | TGTGCCAGCAGAAGAAGAGGGACCTACAATGAGCAGTTCTTC | CASRRRGTYNEQFF
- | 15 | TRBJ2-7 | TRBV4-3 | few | TGCGCCAGCAGCCAAGAGGTTTCTTCCTCCTACGAGCAGTACTTC | CASSQEVSSSYEQYF
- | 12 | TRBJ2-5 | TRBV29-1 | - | TGCAGCGTTGAGGGAGACCAAGAGACCCAGTACTTC | CSVEGDQETQYF
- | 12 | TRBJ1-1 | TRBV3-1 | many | TGTGCCAGCAGCCCTAGTGGAGCTGAAGCTTTCTTT | CASSPSGAEAFF
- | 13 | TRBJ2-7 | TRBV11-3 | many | TGTGCCAGCAGCCCCGGTGGACCCTACGAGCAGTACTTC | CASSPGGPYEQYF
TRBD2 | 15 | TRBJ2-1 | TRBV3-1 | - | TGTGCCAGCAGCCAATTCGTAGCGGGAGAGGGGGAGCAGTTCTTC | CASSQFVAGEGEQFF
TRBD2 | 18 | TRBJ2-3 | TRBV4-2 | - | TGTGCCAGCAGCCAAGATGGACTAGCGGGAGGGCACACAGATACGCAGTATTTT | CASSQDGLAGGHTDTQYF
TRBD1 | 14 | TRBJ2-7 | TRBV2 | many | TGTGCCAGCTGGGACAGGGAGTTTACCTACGAGCAGTACTTC | CASWDREFTYEQYF
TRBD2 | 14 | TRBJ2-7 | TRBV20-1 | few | TGCAGTGCTAGAGGGGAGCGGGAGTCCTACGAGCAGTACTTC | CSARGERESYEQYF
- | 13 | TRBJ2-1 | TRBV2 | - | TGTGCCAGCAGTGTAGCCAGTAACAATGAGCAGTTCTTC | CASSVASNNEQFF
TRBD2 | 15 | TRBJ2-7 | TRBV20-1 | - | TGCAGTGCTAGAGGCCCTAGCGGGAGTGGATACGAGCAGTACTTC | CSARGPSGSGYEQYF
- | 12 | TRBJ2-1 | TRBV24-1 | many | TGTGCCACCAGTGATTTGAAGTTGGGGCAGTTCTTC | CATSDLKLGQFF
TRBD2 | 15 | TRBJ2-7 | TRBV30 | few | TGTGCCTGGAGTGTACTTAGCGGGCCAAGTGCGGAGCAGTACTTC | CAWSVLSGPSAEQYF
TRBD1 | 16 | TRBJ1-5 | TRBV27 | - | TGTGCCAGCAGTCCTTCTCGGACAGGGGTTCATCAGCCCCAGCATTTT | CASSPSRTGVHQPQHF
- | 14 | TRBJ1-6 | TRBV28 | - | TGTGCCAGCAGTTCGACAGTCCAAAATTCACCCCTCCACTTT | CASSSTVQNSPLHF
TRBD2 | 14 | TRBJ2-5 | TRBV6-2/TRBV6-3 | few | TGTGCCAGCAGTTATGCGGGAGGACAAGAGACCCAGTACTTC | CASSYAGGQETQYF
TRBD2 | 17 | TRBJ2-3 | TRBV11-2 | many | TGTGCCAGCAGCCCTTTCCCGGGACTAGCGGGATTGGATACGCAGTATTTT | CASSPFPGLAGLDTQYF
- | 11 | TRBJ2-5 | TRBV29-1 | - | TGCAGCGTTGCACTCCTAGAGACCCAGTACTTC | CSVALLETQYF
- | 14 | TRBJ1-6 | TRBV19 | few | TGTGCCAGTAGTTTATCAGTGACCAATTCACCCCTCCACTTT | CASSLSVTNSPLHF
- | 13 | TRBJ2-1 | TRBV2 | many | TGTGCCAGCAAGCGGGACACTTACAATGAGCAGTTCTTC | CASKRDTYNEQFF
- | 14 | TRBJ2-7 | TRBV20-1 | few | TGCAGTGCTTTAACCGGGACTTTCATCTACGAGCAGTACTTC | CSALTGTFIYEQYF